One and the same sample provided the 5 T cell receptor beta chains below, sequenced in a study of cytomegalovirus exposure and HLA in healthy donors. Amplification used 60 Vbeta primers and 13 Jbeta primers. Clones were sequenced by immunoSEQ multiplex PCR, and TCRdb holds only the in-frame ones, with some missing. Found here are some 98,000 clones, approximately 9% of them singletons; the top ten hold about 5%. Sequencing was carried out using PBMCs. These receptor sequences come from a man aged 50-59 years in good health and CMV-seropositive.

This clone was picked up a small number of times. The V call is TRBV6-6, the J call TRBJ1-1; D is perhaps TRBD1 (6 bases). Germline CDR1 MNHNY, CDR2 SVGAGI (reference sequence). The germline V and J ends were trimmed by 2 bases and 5 bases, with 15 bases remaining between them. The CDR3 runs to 15 residues. The CDR3 DNA reads TGTGCCAGCAGTTACGCAATAACAGGGTGGACTGAAGCTTTCTTT. Translated, it gives CASSYAITGWTEAFF.

In its sample, this clone was seen a few times. This chain uses TRBV5-1 with TRBJ2-3; 8 bases map to TRBD2. The CDR3 length is 16 residues. The germline gives CDR1 SGHRS, CDR2 YFSETQ. V dropped 2 bases and J dropped 6; count of bases not matched to a gene: 11. The CDR3 DNA reads as TGCGCCAGCAGCTTCCGGTCGTTCAGCGGGAGTGATACGCAGTATTTT. It is translated as CASSFRSFSGSDTQYF.

This chain joins TRBV28 and TRBJ2-7; D is undetermined. The CDR3 has 13 residues. From germline, CDR1 is MDHEN and CDR2 SYDVKM. V lost 6 bases and J 6 bases, leaving 15 bases between the germline ends. CDR3 residues: CASRGYVDSEQYF. The CDR3 nucleotides read TGTGCCAGCAGGGGCTACGTCGATTCCGAGCAGTACTTC.

V gene TRBV28 combines with J gene TRBJ1-5; TRBD1 is a possible D gene (5 bases). The CDR3 runs 13 residues. The germline V gene has CDR1 MDHEN and CDR2 SYDVKM. Trimming left V 7 bases short and J 5 bases short, with 12 bases between. Written as DNA, the CDR3 is TGTGCCAGCACCGTGAAAGGGGATCAGCCCCAGCATTTT. This gives the protein CASTVKGDQPQHF. The full variable domain, rest sourced from reference TRBV28 and TRBJ1-5, is DVKVTQSSRYLVKRTGEKVFLECVQDMDHENMFWYRQDPGLGLRLIYFSYDVKMKEKGDIPEGYSVSREKKERFSLILESASTNQTSMYLCASTVKGDQPQHFGDGTRLSIL.

V gene TRBV11-3 combines with J gene TRBJ1-1; the D is unclear. Looked up from germline, CDR1 is SGHNT and CDR2 is YENEEA. CDR3 length: 14 amino acids. V was cut by 1 base and J by 2 bases, with 8 bases left in between. The CDR3 DNA sequence: TGTGCCAGCAGCTTAGGCGGGGAAAACACTGAAGCTTTCTTT. Translation gives CASSLGGENTEAFF.